This section outlines one TCR beta chain sequence together with its context. As handled by the study authors: From reference gene primer amplification, estimates of nucleated cell counts were derived. Method: immunoSEQ multiplex PCR; TCRdb's copy keeps in-frame clones and lacks some. The V and J calls and clone size are taken from that table; D and trimming were inferred from the DNA. The sample yields approximately 90,000 clones, roughly 80% seen once. Trimming took off 4 bases at V and 5 bases at J, with 19 bases between the two ends. This CDR3 comprises 16 residues. Germline lookup yields CDR1 MNHNY and CDR2 SVGAGI (reference sequence). The sample comes from a study of blood T cell repertoires in COVID-19. The wider study: Samples came from the United States, Italy and Spain, spanning acute and convalescent COVID-19. PBMCs, B-cell-depleted T cells, or T cells provided the cDNA or gDNA that made up the material.

The chain is built from TRBV6-6 and TRBJ2-3; tentative D call: TRBD2 (5 bases). The source of this sequence is a woman over 75 with acute or convalescent COVID-19. Sequencing input: peripheral blood. The CDR3: CASSLALGAAGDTQYF. CDR3 DNA: TGTGCCAGCAGTTTGGCGCTAGGAGCGGCTGGAGATACGCAGTATTTT.